Presented here are 21 T cell receptor beta chains from one specimen sequenced in a study of blood T cell repertoires in COVID-19. Method: immunoSEQ multiplex PCR; TCRdb's copy keeps in-frame clones and lacks some. The data show 95,000 to 100,000 clones, 75% to 90% seen once. The sequenced material came from peripheral blood. Receptors were obtained from a woman aged 70 to 79 with active or convalescent COVID-19.

This clone occurred a few times. The J gene is TRBJ2-7, the V gene TRBV14; the D is unclear. The germline V gene has CDR1 SGHDN and CDR2 FVKESK. This CDR3 has 16 residues. The V and J ends lost 3 bases and 2 bases respectively, with 17 bases between them. The CDR3 region has the DNA TGTGCCAGCAGCCACCTTTTGGCTAGTAACGCCTACGAGCAGTACTTC. Translating it yields CASSHLLASNAYEQYF.

This chain connects TRBV5-1 to TRBJ1-4, with 10 positions matching TRBD1. Germline CDR1 reads SGHRS; CDR2 reads YFSETQ. This CDR3 contains 15 residues. The V segment lost 4 bases and the J segment 8 bases; nucleotides outside the gene matches: 8. The CDR3 region is CASSAGQGEGEKLFF. Written as DNA, the CDR3 is TGCGCCAGCAGCGCAGGACAGGGGGAGGGAGAAAAACTGTTTTTT.

The chain has TRBV7-6 and TRBJ2-3; 7 bases are shared with TRBD1. V lost 5 bases, J lost 2 bases, and 7 bases stayed unmatched. From germline, CDR1 is SGHVS and CDR2 FNYEAQ. This CDR3 has 15 residues. The CDR3 spells CASSVQGDLTDTQYF. The CDR3 coding sequence is TGTGCCAGCAGCGTCCAGGGGGACCTCACAGATACGCAGTATTTT.

The rearrangement joins TRBV5-1 to TRBJ2-7; 11 bases agree with TRBD1. Germline V CDR1 and CDR2: SGHRS, YFSETQ. V was clipped by 4 bases and J by 6 bases; unmatched bases: 12. This CDR3 has 16 residues. CDR3 protein: CASSIGTGGAESEQYF. DNA for the CDR3: TGCGCCAGCAGCATAGGGACAGGGGGAGCCGAGTCCGAGCAGTACTTC.

The rearrangement links TRBV30 to TRBJ1-1, with TRBD1 matching 8 bases. The V segment lost 1 base and the J segment 7 bases; nucleotides outside the gene matches: 8. Germline assignment: CDR1 GTSNPN and CDR2 SVGIG (reference sequence). The CDR3 contains 14 residues. CDR3 in amino acids: CAWSGDRSTNEAFF. DNA for the CDR3: TGTGCCTGGAGTGGGGACAGGTCTACCAATGAAGCTTTCTTT.

The rearrangement uses TRBV5-1 and TRBJ2-5, with 7 bases identical to TRBD1. With V trimmed by 0 bases and J by 2 bases, 10 bases remained unmatched. The CDR3 is 17 amino acids. Looked up from germline, CDR1 is SGHRS and CDR2 is YFSETQ. The CDR3 sequence is CASSLGTGAARQETQYF. CDR3 bases: TGCGCCAGCAGCTTGGGAACAGGGGCAGCGCGACAAGAGACCCAGTACTTC.

The chain uses TRBV28 and TRBJ2-1, with 8 bases lining up with TRBD1. The CDR3 length is 16 residues. Unmatched junction bases numbered 9, after V lost 4 bases and J lost 4 bases. Germline V CDR1 and CDR2: MDHEN, SYDVKM. The CDR3 is CASSSSGTGTYNEQFF. The CDR3 region has the DNA TGTGCCAGCAGTTCCTCCGGGACAGGCACTTACAATGAGCAGTTCTTC.

As for this clone: The sample has other DNA sequences that encode this CDR3 too. The chain employs TRBV5-8 and TRBJ2-3, with TRBD2 matching 10 bases. The CDR3 has 14 residues. J lost 1 base, V lost 7 bases, and 3 bases had no gene match. Germline V gene data show CDR1 as SGHTS and CDR2 as YDEGEE. The CDR3 loop reads CASGGTSGTDTQYF. The CDR3 nucleotides are TGTGCCAGCGGAGGGACTAGCGGCACAGATACGCAGTATTTT.

This clone was observed a few times. The rearrangement links TRBV6-5 to TRBJ2-6, with 7 positions matching TRBD2. The V segment lost 5 bases and the J segment 1 base; nucleotides outside the gene matches: 2. CDR3 length equals 15 residues. Germline V gene data show CDR1 as MNHEY and CDR2 as SVGAGI. For the CDR3, the DNA is TGTGCCAGCAGTCTGCGGGAGTCTGGGGCCAACGTCCTGACTTTC. Residues: CASSLRESGANVLTF.

In this sample, this clone turned up a few times. The chain links TRBV29-1 to TRBJ1-2; D is possibly TRBD1 (5 bases). Trimming cost V 0 bases and J 4 bases, with 12 bases left between them. This CDR3 has 14 amino acids. CDR1 SQVTM and CDR2 ANQGSEA come from the germline V gene. The CDR3 nucleotides read TGCAGCGTTGAAGATCAGGGTAAGGGCTATGGCTACACCTTC. Its protein product is CSVEDQGKGYGYTF.

In this sample, this clone turned up once. The rearrangement joins TRBV6-2 or TRBV6-3 to TRBJ2-7; 9 bases fit TRBD1. This CDR3 spans 15 amino acids. V lost 6 bases to trimming and J lost 6 bases; unmatched junction nucleotides: 12. Germline V gene data show CDR1 as MNHEY and CDR2 as SVGEGT. The DNA for the CDR3 is TGTGCCAGCAGCTCCCCGGGACAGGGAATAGGCGAGCAGTACTTC. As protein: CASSSPGQGIGEQYF.

The V and J genes are TRBV6-5 and TRBJ2-3, with D unclear. The CDR3 covers 13 residues. Germline V CDR1 and CDR2: MNHEY, SVGAGI. V gave up 6 bases and J gave up 1 base, with 8 bases separating them. This CDR3 is CASRRARTDTQYF. CDR3 DNA: TGTGCCAGCAGACGCGCGCGCACAGATACGCAGTATTTT.

J is TRBJ2-2 and V is TRBV7-2; the D gene is possibly TRBD1 (6 bases). The CDR3 is 15 amino acids. The V and J ends lost 4 bases and 0 bases respectively, with 9 bases between them. Looked up from germline, CDR1 is SGHTA and CDR2 is FQGNSA. CDR3 protein: CASSSRQANTGELFF. In DNA form, the CDR3 reads TGTGCCAGCAGCTCGAGACAGGCGAACACCGGGGAGCTGTTTTTT.

The chain couples TRBV7-9 to TRBJ2-1; 10 bases agree with TRBD1. Trimming removed 5 bases from V and 6 bases from J; junction bases left unmatched: 10. CDR1 and CDR2 (germline): SEHNR, FQNEAQ (reference sequence). This CDR3 is built from 16 residues. In DNA, the CDR3 is TGTGCCAGCAGCCTCCTTAGGGACAGGGGTACCAATGAGCAGTTCTTC. Its translation: CASSLLRDRGTNEQFF.

DNA for the CDR3: TGTGCCAGCAGCTCCGGGGCGCTAGGAGGGAATTCACCCCTCCACTTT. Amino acid sequence: CASSSGALGGNSPLHF. V and J are TRBV5-5 and TRBJ1-6, with TRBD1 as a possible D gene (5 bases). The germline V and J ends were trimmed by 3 bases and 7 bases, with 17 bases remaining between them. The CDR3 extends over 16 amino acids. From germline, CDR1 is SGHKS and CDR2 YYEKEE (reference sequence).

DNA of the CDR3: TGTGCCAGCAGCACCCAGACAGGGGGGATCTATGGCTACACCTTC. Translation: CASSTQTGGIYGYTF. The gene calls are TRBV11-2 and TRBJ1-2; 9 bases line up with TRBD1. The CDR3 is 15 amino acids. Per the germline V gene, CDR1 is SGHAT and CDR2 is FQNNGV. Germline trimming cut 5 bases from V and 4 bases from J; bases unmatched to any gene: 8.

This rearrangement joins TRBV24-1 to TRBJ2-1; TRBD2 aligns across 11 bases. Germline assignment: CDR1 KGHDR and CDR2 SFDVKD. This CDR3 comprises 17 residues. Trimming cost V 4 bases and J 0 bases; bases outside gene matches: 4. The CDR3 region is CATSDPGLAGSYNEQFF. In nucleotides, the CDR3 is TGTGCCACCAGTGACCCCGGACTAGCGGGCTCCTACAATGAGCAGTTCTTC.

V gene TRBV6-2 or TRBV6-3 combines with J gene TRBJ2-1; possible D gene TRBD2, 6 bases. The CDR3 runs 15 residues. Germline V lookup: CDR1 MNHEY, CDR2 SVGEGT. Deletions cut 6 bases from V and 2 bases from J, with 14 bases between. The CDR3, as DNA: TGTGCCAGCAGCCCTCGCGGGGTAGCCTACAATGAGCAGTTCTTC. Amino acid sequence: CASSPRGVAYNEQFF.

V gene TRBV7-9 combines with J gene TRBJ2-1; TRBD2 aligns across 10 bases. The V gene's germline CDR1 is SEHNR and CDR2 FQNEAQ (reference sequence). Trimming cost V 3 bases and J 10 bases; bases outside gene matches: 3. This CDR3 spans 13 amino acids. CDR3 sequence: CASSFSSGSEQFF. The CDR3, as DNA: TGTGCCAGCAGCTTCTCTAGCGGGAGCGAGCAGTTCTTC.

This clone came up once. This sequence joins TRBV6-2 or TRBV6-3 and TRBJ1-1; the D is unclear. V was clipped by 0 bases and J by 1 base, with 12 bases between them. Germline CDR1 and CDR2: MNHEY and SVGEGT. The CDR3 is made up of 16 amino acids. The CDR3 DNA follows: TGTGCCAGCAGTTACTCGATATCCGAACAGAACACTGAAGCTTTCTTT. Its protein product is CASSYSISEQNTEAFF.

The gene calls are TRBV7-2 and TRBJ2-7, with 8 bases identical to TRBD1. The CDR3 sequence is 15 residues long. Germline-derived CDR1 and CDR2 are SGHTA and FQGNSA. With 6 bases clipped from V and 8 bases from J, the junction kept 15 bases outside the gene matches. CDR3 coding DNA: TGTGCCAGCAGTCAAGACAGGGGTACTGCTATAAAGCAGTACTTC. It yields the protein CASSQDRGTAIKQYF.